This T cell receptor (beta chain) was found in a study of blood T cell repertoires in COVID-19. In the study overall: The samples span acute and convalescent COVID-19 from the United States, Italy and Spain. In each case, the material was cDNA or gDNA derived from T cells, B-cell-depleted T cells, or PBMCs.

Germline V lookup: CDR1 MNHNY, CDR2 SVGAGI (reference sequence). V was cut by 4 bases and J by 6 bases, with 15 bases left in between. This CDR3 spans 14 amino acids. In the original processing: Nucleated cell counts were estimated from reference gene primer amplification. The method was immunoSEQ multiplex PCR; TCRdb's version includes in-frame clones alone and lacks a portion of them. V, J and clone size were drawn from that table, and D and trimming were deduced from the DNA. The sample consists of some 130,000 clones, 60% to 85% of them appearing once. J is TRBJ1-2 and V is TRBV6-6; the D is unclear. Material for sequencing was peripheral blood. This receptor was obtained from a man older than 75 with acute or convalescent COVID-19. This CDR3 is CASSSGLPTNGYTF. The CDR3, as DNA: TGTGCCAGCAGTTCCGGACTCCCTACGAATGGCTACACCTTC.